These 17 T cell receptor beta chains came from one sample sequenced in a study of spatial heterogeneity in lung cancer. Documented time point: blood at routine non-recurrence follow-up after resection. TCRdb reprocessed the 5' RACE reads with MiXCR, giving one entry per CDR3 protein. The sample contains approximately 100,000 distinct CDR3 sequences, approximately 19% of which appear only once. The material sequenced was PBMCs, taken at follow-up. The receptors were sampled from a male donor with early-stage non-small cell lung cancer.

In this sample, this clonotype turned up a few times. V is TRBV6-4 and J is TRBJ2-2; TRBD1 matches at 7 bases. V lost 5 bases to trimming and J lost 2 bases; unmatched junction nucleotides: 5. Germline assignment: CDR1 MRHNA and CDR2 SNTAGT. The CDR3 has 15 residues. CDR3 amino acids: CASSPGQPNTGELFF. CDR3 DNA sequence: TGTGCCAGCAGTCCGGGACAGCCAAACACCGGGGAGCTGTTTTTT.

This clonotype has just a few counts. The chain is built from TRBV7-9 and TRBJ2-5; D call uncertain. Trimming removed 0 bases at V and 2 bases at J, with 7 bases between. This CDR3 comprises 14 residues. Germline V gene sequence: CDR1 SEHNR, CDR2 FQNEAQ (reference sequence). CDR3 in amino acids: CASSLAFGQETQYF. CDR3 nucleotides: TGTGCCAGCAGCTTAGCGTTCGGGCAAGAGACCCAGTACTTC. The variable domain in full, completed from reference TRBV7-9 and TRBJ2-5, reads DTGVSQNPRHKITKRGQNVTFRCDPISEHNRLYWYRQTLGQGPEFLTYFQNEAQLEKSRLLSDRFSAERPKGSFSTLEIQRTEQGDSAMYLCASSLAFGQETQYFGPGTRLLVL.

The chain employs TRBV7-6 and TRBJ2-1; D is possibly TRBD2 (7 bases). Germline lookup yields CDR1 SGHVS and CDR2 FNYEAQ. The CDR3 contains 15 residues. Trimming took off 0 bases at V and 2 bases at J, with 8 bases between the two ends. The CDR3 is CASSLAGGAYNEQFF. CDR3 DNA sequence: TGTGCCAGCAGCTTAGCAGGGGGGGCCTACAATGAGCAGTTCTTC. Looking up the rest from reference TRBV7-6 and TRBJ2-1 gives the full variable domain: GAGVSQSPRYKVTKRGQDVALRCDPISGHVSLYWYRQALGQGPEFLTYFNYEAQQDKSGLPNDRFSAERPEGSISTLTIQRTEQRDSAMYRCASSLAGGAYNEQFFGPGTRLTVL.

The J gene is TRBJ2-3, the V gene TRBV5-6; 8 nucleotides align to TRBD1. The CDR3 is made up of 15 amino acids. Germline trimming cut 4 bases from V and 1 base from J; bases unmatched to any gene: 5. Germline V gene data show CDR1 as SGHDT and CDR2 as YYEEEE. The CDR3, as DNA: TGTGCCAGCAGCCAGAGGACAGGGCGCACAGATACGCAGTATTTT. Translated: CASSQRTGRTDTQYF.

The chain recombines TRBV4-1 with TRBJ1-4, with 8 bases identical to TRBD1. Germline CDR1 reads MGHRA; CDR2 reads YSYEKL. The trim removed 1 base at V and 10 bases at J, leaving 2 bases unmatched. The CDR3 extends over 13 amino acids. The chain's CDR3 is CASSQGDRRKLFF. The CDR3 nucleotides are TGCGCCAGCAGCCAAGGGGACAGGAGAAAACTGTTTTTT.

The rearrangement joins TRBV4-3 to TRBJ2-3, with a tentative D call TRBD2 (5 bases). CDR1 is LGHNA, CDR2 YSLEER, per germline. CDR3 size: 16 residues. V was clipped by 4 bases and J by 3 bases, with 17 bases between them. The CDR3, as DNA: TGCGCCAGCAGCCGCGGGTTTGGCTCCTTAACAGATACGCAGTATTTT. Protein: CASSRGFGSLTDTQYF.

The chain links TRBV2 to TRBJ2-2, with TRBD1 identical over 11 bases. The germline gives CDR1 SNHLY, CDR2 FYNNEI. Trimming removed 6 bases from V and 2 bases from J; junction bases left unmatched: 5. This CDR3 has 16 residues. The CDR3 region is CASSTGTGGNTGELFF. CDR3 DNA: TGTGCCAGCAGCACTGGGACAGGGGGTAACACCGGGGAGCTGTTTTTT.

This clonotype was detected a few times. The chain joins TRBV24-1 to TRBJ2-3, with 7 bases aligning to TRBD1. V shed 3 bases, J shed 6 bases, and the junction held 14 bases outside the gene matches. This CDR3 is built from 17 residues. Germline lookup yields CDR1 KGHDR and CDR2 SFDVKD. This chain's CDR3 is CATSDPGSGGSSDTQYF. The CDR3 DNA sequence: TGTGCCACCAGTGATCCAGGGTCAGGGGGTTCGTCCGATACGCAGTATTTT.

This clonotype was seen more than once but under ten times. The V call is TRBV6-6, the J call TRBJ1-2, with a weak D call TRBD1 (6 bases). CDR1 and CDR2 (germline): MNHNY, SVGAGI (reference sequence). This CDR3 is 15 amino acids long. V was shortened by 2 bases and J by 9 bases, with 19 bases between the two germline ends. CDR3 sequence reads: CASSYQSDRPPRYTF. CDR3 DNA sequence: TGTGCCAGCAGTTACCAATCTGACAGGCCCCCTCGCTACACCTTC.

This chain connects TRBV11-2 to TRBJ2-5; 9 bases are a match to TRBD1. Germline trimming cut 3 bases from V and 1 base from J; bases unmatched to any gene: 3. The CDR3 sequence is 15 residues long. Germline V gene sequence: CDR1 SGHAT, CDR2 FQNNGV. CDR3 loop: CASSLDRGFQETQYF. The DNA for the CDR3 is TGTGCCAGCAGCTTGGACAGGGGTTTCCAAGAGACCCAGTACTTC. The complete variable domain, with remaining parts taken from reference TRBV11-2 and TRBJ2-5, reads EAGVAQSPRYKIIEKRQSVAFWCNPISGHATLYWYQQILGQGPKLLIQFQNNGVVDDSQLPKDRFSAERLKGVDSTLKIQPAKLEDSAVYLCASSLDRGFQETQYFGPGTRLLVL.

This clonotype was seen a few times. The V gene is TRBV2, the J gene TRBJ1-6, with a possible D match to TRBD1 (6 bases). The CDR3 extends over 15 amino acids. Germline-derived CDR1 and CDR2 are SNHLY and FYNNEI. The ends were cut back, 11 bases at V and 7 bases at J, with 21 bases in the middle. The CDR3 protein is CAHREPGQGNSPLHF. Here the CDR3 DNA reads TGTGCCCATAGAGAACCGGGACAAGGAAATTCACCCCTCCACTTT.

This clonotype was observed a few times. The CDR3 DNA reads TGTGCCAGCAGCCAAGTCTCAAGGGGTGGGTACAATGAGCAGTTCTTC. Its protein is CASSQVSRGGYNEQFF. The chain carries TRBV3-1 and TRBJ2-1, with TRBD1 as a possible D gene (5 bases). V lost 1 base, J lost 4 bases, and 14 bases lay in between. This CDR3 comprises 16 residues. Germline CDR1 reads LGHDT; CDR2 reads YNNKEL (reference sequence).

A few counts support this clonotype. CDR3 region: CAWSPQTSGRDEQFF. In DNA form, the CDR3 reads TGTGCCTGGAGCCCTCAGACTAGCGGGAGAGATGAGCAGTTCTTC. The V and J genes are TRBV30 and TRBJ2-1; 12 bases align to TRBD2. The CDR3 contains 15 residues. The germline V gene encodes CDR1 GTSNPN and CDR2 SVGIG (reference sequence). V was pared by 3 bases and J by 8 bases, with 8 bases of the junction left unmatched.

This clonotype was detected a few times. This chain connects TRBV20-1 to TRBJ2-2; D may be TRBD1 (5 bases). The CDR3 has 14 amino acids. The germline gives CDR1 DFQATT, CDR2 SNEGSKA (reference sequence). Trimming cost V 6 bases and J 2 bases, with 13 bases left between them. The CDR3 loop reads CSARVAGNTGELFF. The CDR3 coding sequence is TGCAGTGCCAGGGTGGCCGGCAACACCGGGGAGCTGTTTTTT.

V usage is TRBV6-1 and J usage is TRBJ1-5; possible D gene TRBD1, 5 bases. Germline CDR1 reads MNHNS; CDR2 reads SASEGT. V lost 6 bases, J lost 9 bases, and 9 bases lay in between. The CDR3 totals 11 residues. The CDR3 sequence is CASRDMLPQHF. The CDR3 nucleotides are TGTGCCAGCAGGGACATGCTGCCCCAGCATTTT.

The chain recombines TRBV20-1 with TRBJ2-7; D gene ambiguous. The CDR3 extends over 12 amino acids. Germline V gene data show CDR1 as DFQATT and CDR2 as SNEGSKA (reference sequence). V lost 6 bases, J lost 1 base, and 10 bases lay in between. The CDR3 region is CSASTQSYEQYF. The DNA of the CDR3 is TGCAGTGCCTCGACTCAATCCTACGAGCAGTACTTC.

The V gene is TRBV18, the J gene TRBJ2-3; no clear D. The V end was cut by 5 bases, the J end by 4 bases, with 16 bases between. Per germline, CDR1 KGHSH and CDR2 LQKENI. This CDR3 is built from 15 residues. The CDR3 region is CASSSFTVGADTQYF. The CDR3 region has the DNA TGTGCCAGCTCATCCTTCACAGTGGGCGCAGATACGCAGTATTTT.